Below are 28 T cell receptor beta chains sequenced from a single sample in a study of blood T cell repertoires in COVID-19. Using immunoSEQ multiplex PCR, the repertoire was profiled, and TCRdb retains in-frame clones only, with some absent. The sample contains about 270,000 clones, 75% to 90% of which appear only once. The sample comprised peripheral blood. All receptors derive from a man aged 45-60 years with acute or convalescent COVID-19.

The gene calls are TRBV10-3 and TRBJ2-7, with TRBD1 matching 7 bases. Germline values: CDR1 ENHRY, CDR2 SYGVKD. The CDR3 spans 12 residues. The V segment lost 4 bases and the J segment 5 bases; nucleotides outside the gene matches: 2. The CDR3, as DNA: TGTGCCATCAGTGTTACAGGGGACGAGCAGTACTTC. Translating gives CAISVTGDEQYF.

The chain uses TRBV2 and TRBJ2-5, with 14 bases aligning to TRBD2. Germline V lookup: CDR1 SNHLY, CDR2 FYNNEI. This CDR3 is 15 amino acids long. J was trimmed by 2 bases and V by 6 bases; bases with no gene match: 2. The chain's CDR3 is CASSRTSGGQETQYF. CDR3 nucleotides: TGTGCCAGCAGCCGGACTAGCGGGGGGCAAGAGACCCAGTACTTC.

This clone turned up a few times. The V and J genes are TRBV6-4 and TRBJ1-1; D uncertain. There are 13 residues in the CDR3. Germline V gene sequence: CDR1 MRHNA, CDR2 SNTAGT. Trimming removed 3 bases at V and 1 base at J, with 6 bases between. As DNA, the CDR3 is TGTGCCAGCAGTGATCGGGAGAACACTGAAGCTTTCTTT. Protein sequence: CASSDRENTEAFF.

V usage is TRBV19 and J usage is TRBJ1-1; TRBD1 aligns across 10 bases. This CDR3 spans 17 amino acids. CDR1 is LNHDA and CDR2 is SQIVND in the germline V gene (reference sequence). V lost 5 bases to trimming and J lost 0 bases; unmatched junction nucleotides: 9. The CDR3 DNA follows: TGTGCCAGTAGTTCCCCCGACAGGGGGCAAATGAACACTGAAGCTTTCTTT. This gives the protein CASSSPDRGQMNTEAFF.

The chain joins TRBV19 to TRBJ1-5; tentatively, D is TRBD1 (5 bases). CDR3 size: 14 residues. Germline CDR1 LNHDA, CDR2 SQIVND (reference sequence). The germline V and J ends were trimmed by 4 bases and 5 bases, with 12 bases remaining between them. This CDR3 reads CASSTRTLYQPQHF. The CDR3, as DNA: TGTGCCAGTAGTACCCGGACACTTTATCAGCCCCAGCATTTT.

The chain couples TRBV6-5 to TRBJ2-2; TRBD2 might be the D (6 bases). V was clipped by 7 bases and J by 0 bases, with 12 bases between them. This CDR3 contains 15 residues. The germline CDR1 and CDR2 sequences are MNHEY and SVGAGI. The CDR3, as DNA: TGTGCCAGCACCCGGGGGTTGCCGAACACCGGGGAGCTGTTTTTT. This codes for CASTRGLPNTGELFF.

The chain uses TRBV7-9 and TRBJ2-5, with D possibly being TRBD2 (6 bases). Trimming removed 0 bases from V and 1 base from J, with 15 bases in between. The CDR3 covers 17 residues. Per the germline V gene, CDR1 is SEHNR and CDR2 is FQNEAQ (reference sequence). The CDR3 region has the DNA TGTGCCAGCAGCTTAGCGGGCGGGGATTGGGGCCAAGAGACCCAGTACTTC. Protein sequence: CASSLAGGDWGQETQYF.

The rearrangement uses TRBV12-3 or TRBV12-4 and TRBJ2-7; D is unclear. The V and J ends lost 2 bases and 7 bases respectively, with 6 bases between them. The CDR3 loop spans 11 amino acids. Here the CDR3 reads CASSLFREQYF. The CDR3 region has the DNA TGTGCCAGCAGTTTATTCCGGGAGCAGTACTTC.

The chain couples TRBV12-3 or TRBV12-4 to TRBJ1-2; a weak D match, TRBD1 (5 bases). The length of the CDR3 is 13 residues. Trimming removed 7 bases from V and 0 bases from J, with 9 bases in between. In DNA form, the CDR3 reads TGTGCCAGCACTGTCAGGGCTAACTATGGCTACACCTTC. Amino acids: CASTVRANYGYTF.

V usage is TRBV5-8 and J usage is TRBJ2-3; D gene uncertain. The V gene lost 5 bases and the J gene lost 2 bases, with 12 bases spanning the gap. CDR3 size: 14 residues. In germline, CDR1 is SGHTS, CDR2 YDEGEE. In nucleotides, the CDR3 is TGTGCCAGCAGTTTGTATGGCTTCACAGATACGCAGTATTTT. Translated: CASSLYGFTDTQYF.

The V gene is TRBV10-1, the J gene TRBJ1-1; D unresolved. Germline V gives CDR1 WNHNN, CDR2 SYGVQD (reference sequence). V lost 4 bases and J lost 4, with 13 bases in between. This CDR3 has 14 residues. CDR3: CASSGGPSGTEAFF. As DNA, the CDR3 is TGCGCCAGCAGTGGAGGCCCTAGCGGCACTGAAGCTTTCTTT.

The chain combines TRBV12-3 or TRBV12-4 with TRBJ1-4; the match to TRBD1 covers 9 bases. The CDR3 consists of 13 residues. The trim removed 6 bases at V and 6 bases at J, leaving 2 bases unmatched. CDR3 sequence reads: CASRGQGYEKLFF. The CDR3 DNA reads TGTGCCAGCAGGGGACAGGGATATGAAAAACTGTTTTTT.

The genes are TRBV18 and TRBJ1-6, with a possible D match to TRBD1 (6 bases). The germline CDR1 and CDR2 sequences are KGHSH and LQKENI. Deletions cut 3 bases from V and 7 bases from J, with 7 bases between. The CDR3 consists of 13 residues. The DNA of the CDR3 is TGTGCCAGCTCACCCGGACAGAATTCACCCCTCCACTTT. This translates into CASSPGQNSPLHF.

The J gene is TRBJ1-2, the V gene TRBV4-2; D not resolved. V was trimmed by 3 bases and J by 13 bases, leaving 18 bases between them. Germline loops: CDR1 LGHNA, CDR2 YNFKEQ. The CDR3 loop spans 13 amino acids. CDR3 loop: CASSQALADNPTF. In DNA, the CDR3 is TGTGCCAGCAGCCAGGCCCTGGCAGACAATCCCACCTTC.

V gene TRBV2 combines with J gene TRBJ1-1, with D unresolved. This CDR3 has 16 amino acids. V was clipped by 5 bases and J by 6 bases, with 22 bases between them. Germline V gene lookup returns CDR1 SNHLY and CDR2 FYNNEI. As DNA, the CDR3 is TGTGCCAGCAGTAGCCTTCCCCGGTCGTCCCGGGCTGAAGCTTTCTTT. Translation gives CASSSLPRSSRAEAFF.

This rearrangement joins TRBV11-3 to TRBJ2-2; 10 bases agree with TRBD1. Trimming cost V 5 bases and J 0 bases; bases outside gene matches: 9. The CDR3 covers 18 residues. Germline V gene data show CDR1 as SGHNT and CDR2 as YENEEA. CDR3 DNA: TGTGCCAGCAGCCCTGGCGACAGGGGGCAAGCGAACACCGGGGAGCTGTTTTTT. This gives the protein CASSPGDRGQANTGELFF.

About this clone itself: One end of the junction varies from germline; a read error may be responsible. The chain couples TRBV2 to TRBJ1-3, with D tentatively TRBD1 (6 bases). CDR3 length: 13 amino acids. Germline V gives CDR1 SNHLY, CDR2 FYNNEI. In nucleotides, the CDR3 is TGTGCCCGCAGGGGCAGCCCTGGAAACACCATATATTTT. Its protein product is CARRGSPGNTIYF.

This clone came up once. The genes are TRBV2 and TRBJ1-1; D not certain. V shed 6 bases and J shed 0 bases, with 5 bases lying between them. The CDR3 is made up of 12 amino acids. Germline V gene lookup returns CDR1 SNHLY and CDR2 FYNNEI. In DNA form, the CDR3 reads TGTGCCAGCAGGCGGTTGAACACTGAAGCTTTCTTT. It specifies CASRRLNTEAFF.

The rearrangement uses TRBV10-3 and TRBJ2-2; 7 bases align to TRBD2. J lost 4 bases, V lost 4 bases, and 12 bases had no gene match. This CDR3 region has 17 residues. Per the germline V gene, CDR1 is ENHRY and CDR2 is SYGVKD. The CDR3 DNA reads TGTGCCATCAGTGCCCGCGGGGGAATAACGTTCACCGGGGAGCTGTTTTTT. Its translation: CAISARGGITFTGELFF.

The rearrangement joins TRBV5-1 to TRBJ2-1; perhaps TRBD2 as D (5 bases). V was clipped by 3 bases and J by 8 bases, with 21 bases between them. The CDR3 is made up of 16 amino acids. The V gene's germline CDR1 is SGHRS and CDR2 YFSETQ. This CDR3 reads CASSSLAAGYGDEQFF. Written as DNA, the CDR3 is TGCGCCAGCAGCTCATTGGCCGCGGGCTACGGGGATGAGCAGTTCTTC.

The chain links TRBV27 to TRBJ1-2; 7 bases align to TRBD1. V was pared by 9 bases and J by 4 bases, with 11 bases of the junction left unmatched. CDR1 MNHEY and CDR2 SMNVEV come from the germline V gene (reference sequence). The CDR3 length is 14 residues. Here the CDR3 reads CASGDIQGIYGYTF. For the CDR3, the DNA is TGTGCCAGTGGGGACATACAGGGGATCTATGGCTACACCTTC.

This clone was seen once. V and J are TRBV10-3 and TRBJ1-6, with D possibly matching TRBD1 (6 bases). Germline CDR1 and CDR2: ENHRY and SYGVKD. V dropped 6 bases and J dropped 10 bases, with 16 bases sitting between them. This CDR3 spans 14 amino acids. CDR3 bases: TGTGCCATCAGAGGGGAGGGGGTAGGATCACCCCTCCACTTT. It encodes CAIRGEGVGSPLHF.

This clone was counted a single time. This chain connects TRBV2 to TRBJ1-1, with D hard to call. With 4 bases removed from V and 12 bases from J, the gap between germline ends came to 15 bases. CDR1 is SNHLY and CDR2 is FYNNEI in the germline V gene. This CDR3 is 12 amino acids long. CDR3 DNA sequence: TGTGCCAGCAGTGGTGACGATTCGGGAACTTTCTTT. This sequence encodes CASSGDDSGTFF.

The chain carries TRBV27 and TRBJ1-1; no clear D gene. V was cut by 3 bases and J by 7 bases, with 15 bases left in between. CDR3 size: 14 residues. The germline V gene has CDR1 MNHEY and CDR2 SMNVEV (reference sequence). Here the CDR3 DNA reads TGTGCCAGCAGTTTGGGGAGGGATCAAAGTGAAGCTTTCTTT. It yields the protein CASSLGRDQSEAFF.

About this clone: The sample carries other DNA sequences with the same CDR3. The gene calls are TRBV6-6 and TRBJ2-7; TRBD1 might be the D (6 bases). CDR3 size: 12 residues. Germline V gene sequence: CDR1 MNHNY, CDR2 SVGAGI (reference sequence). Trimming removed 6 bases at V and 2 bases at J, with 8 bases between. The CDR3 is CASRSGAYEQYF. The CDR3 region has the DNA TGTGCCAGCAGGTCAGGGGCCTACGAGCAGTACTTC.

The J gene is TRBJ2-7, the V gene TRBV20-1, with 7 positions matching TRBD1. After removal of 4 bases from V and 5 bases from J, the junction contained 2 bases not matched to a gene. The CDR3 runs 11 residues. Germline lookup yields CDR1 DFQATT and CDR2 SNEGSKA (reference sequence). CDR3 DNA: TGCAGTGCTAAAGGGACAGACGAGCAGTACTTC. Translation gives CSAKGTDEQYF.

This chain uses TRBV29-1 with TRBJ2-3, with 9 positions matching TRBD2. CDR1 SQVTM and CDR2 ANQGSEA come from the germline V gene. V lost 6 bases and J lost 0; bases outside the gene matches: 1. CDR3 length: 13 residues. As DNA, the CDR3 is TGCAGCGTGCGGGGGGGTAGCACAGATACGCAGTATTTT. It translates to CSVRGGSTDTQYF.

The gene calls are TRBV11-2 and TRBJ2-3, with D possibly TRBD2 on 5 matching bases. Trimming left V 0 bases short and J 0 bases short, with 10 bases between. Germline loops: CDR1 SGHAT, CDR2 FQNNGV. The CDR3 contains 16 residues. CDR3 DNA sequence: TGTGCCAGCAGCTTAGAGGCGGGCCGTAGCACAGATACGCAGTATTTT. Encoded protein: CASSLEAGRSTDTQYF.